These T cell receptor beta chains were read from a single sample in a study of shared clonotypes between healthy human individuals. TCRdb keeps only in-frame clones here, not all; method: immunoSEQ multiplex PCR. The table lists over 800,000 clones, almost 95% of them singletons. Sequenced input: naive CD8+ T cells sorted from blood. All receptors derive from a man between 25 and 39 years old in good health. The CDR3 runs from the conserved cysteine through the conserved F or W. D genes are given only for firm matches. Clone size is not always given. Where it is, it says once, few, many or a class for expanded clones.

cdr3_aa cdr3_nt j_call v_call clone_size d_call
CASSEWQSWDNYGYTF TGTGCCAGCAGTGAATGGCAGTCGTGGGATAACTATGGCTACACCTTC TRBJ1-2 TRBV25-1 . .
CASSEQSWVGYEQYF TGTGCCAGCAGTGAACAGTCATGGGTCGGGTACGAGCAGTACTTC TRBJ2-7 TRBV6-1 . .
CASSFRRDALGEQYF TGTGCCAGCAGTTTTAGGAGAGACGCCCTGGGGGAGCAGTACTTC TRBJ2-7 TRBV27 . .
CASSGTGYNEQFF TGTGCCAGCAGTGGGACAGGTTACAATGAGCAGTTCTTC TRBJ2-1 TRBV28 . TRBD1
CAISESSSSTDTQYF TGTGCCATCAGTGAGAGTTCGTCTAGCACAGATACGCAGTATTTT TRBJ2-3 TRBV10-3 . .
CASSLVPGTGRGQPQHF TGTGCCAGCAGCTTAGTCCCCGGGACAGGGAGAGGACAGCCCCAGCATTTT TRBJ1-5 TRBV7-9 . TRBD1
CASSYRAIDEQYF TGTGCCAGCAGTTACAGGGCGATAGACGAGCAGTACTTC TRBJ2-7 TRBV27 . .
CASSQVEAGFKTGELFF TGCGCCAGCAGCCAAGTAGAAGCCGGCTTTAAGACCGGGGAGCTGTTTTTT TRBJ2-2 TRBV4-1 . .
CSVEGPAGVQETQYF TGCAGCGTTGAAGGACCCGCCGGAGTCCAAGAGACCCAGTACTTC TRBJ2-5 TRBV29-1 . .
CASSFAGQGATSSYEQYF TGCGCCAGCAGCTTCGCGGGACAGGGGGCTACTTCCTCCTACGAGCAGTACTTC TRBJ2-7 TRBV5-1 once TRBD1
CASSENTGGTTTYEQYF TGTGCCAGCAGCGAGAATACCGGGGGAACGACTACCTACGAGCAGTACTTC TRBJ2-7 TRBV7-2 . .
CASKRTSGTGETQYF TGTGCCAGCAAACGGACTAGCGGGACTGGAGAGACCCAGTACTTC TRBJ2-5 TRBV6-5 . TRBD2
CASSYGAATNEKLFF TGTGCCAGCAGTTACGGGGCAGCAACTAATGAAAAACTGTTTTTT TRBJ1-4 TRBV28 once .
CASRSQGNEQFF TGTGCCAGCAGATCACAGGGGAATGAGCAGTTCTTC TRBJ2-1 TRBV6-5 . TRBD1
CASRQTGYTAGELFF TGTGCCAGCAGGCAAACAGGGTACACCGCCGGGGAGCTGTTTTTT TRBJ2-2 TRBV28 . .
CSVEWLVSGSNEQFF TGCAGCGTTGAATGGTTGGTTAGCGGGAGCAATGAGCAGTTCTTC TRBJ2-1 TRBV29-1 . TRBD2
CATSREGSRASAEQFF TGTGCCACCAGCAGAGAAGGAAGCCGAGCCTCGGCTGAGCAGTTCTTC TRBJ2-1 TRBV15 . .
CASKMSGNENTEAFF TGTGCCAGCAAGATGTCTGGGAATGAGAACACTGAAGCTTTCTTT TRBJ1-1 TRBV7-3 . .
CASSPFVPGGNNYGYTF TGTGCCAGCAGCCCGTTCGTGCCGGGGGGGAATAACTATGGCTACACCTTC TRBJ1-2 TRBV7-8 . .
CASSPRAGGNNEQFF TGTGCCAGCAGTCCCCGAGCGGGAGGGAACAATGAGCAGTTCTTC TRBJ2-1 TRBV2 . TRBD2
CASSSLGVVYGYTF TGTGCCAGTAGTAGTCTTGGAGTTGTCTATGGCTACACCTTC TRBJ1-2 TRBV19 . .
CASSFPGNEQFF TGTGCCAGCAGCTTCCCCGGGAATGAGCAGTTCTTC TRBJ2-1 TRBV7-9 . .
CASSLESPRSYEQYF TGTGCCAGCAGCTTAGAGTCTCCGCGGTCCTACGAGCAGTACTTC TRBJ2-7 TRBV7-6 . .
CASSIKTTWEQYF TGTGCCAGTAGTATCAAAACAACGTGGGAGCAGTACTTC TRBJ2-7 TRBV19 . .
CASSWEPGQGLTGELFF TGTGCCAGCAGCTGGGAGCCGGGACAGGGGCTCACCGGGGAGCTGTTTTTT TRBJ2-2 TRBV5-4 . TRBD1
CASSLAQGGAYNEQFF TGTGCCAGCAGCTTAGCGCAAGGGGGCGCCTACAATGAGCAGTTCTTC TRBJ2-1 TRBV7-2 . TRBD1
CASSLVGGQETQYF TGTGCCAGCAGCTTAGTGGGGGGACAAGAGACCCAGTACTTC TRBJ2-5 TRBV7-9 . .
CASSWTGVEQPQHF TGCGCCAGCAGCTGGACAGGGGTTGAGCAGCCCCAGCATTTT TRBJ1-5 TRBV5-1 . TRBD1
CASSLESSGPSYNEQFF TGTGCCAGCAGCTTAGAATCTAGCGGACCTTCCTACAATGAGCAGTTCTTC TRBJ2-1 TRBV11-2 . TRBD2
CASSLWTSVVRRDNEQFF TGTGCCAGCAGTTTATGGACTAGCGTAGTCCGTAGGGACAATGAGCAGTTCTTC TRBJ2-1 TRBV27 once TRBD2
CASSPGQPNTEAFF TGTGCCAGCTCACCAGGGCAGCCGAACACTGAAGCTTTCTTT TRBJ1-1 TRBV18 . .
CASSPPGRGLYEQYF TGTGCCAGCAGCCCACCGGGGAGGGGGCTCTACGAGCAGTACTTC TRBJ2-7 TRBV7-6 . .
CASSLTPQETQYF TGTGCCAGCAGCTTAACACCCCAAGAGACCCAGTACTTC TRBJ2-5 TRBV7-9 . .
CASSLTGTRGNTIYF TGTGCCAGCAGCTTGACCGGGACAAGAGGAAACACCATATATTTT TRBJ1-3 TRBV7-9 . .
CASSPKGPSSGANVLTF TGTGCCAGCTCACCCAAGGGCCCCAGCTCTGGGGCCAACGTCCTGACTTTC TRBJ2-6 TRBV18 once .
CSVTTWRTSGANVLTF TGCAGCGTTACGACCTGGAGAACCTCTGGGGCCAACGTCCTGACTTTC TRBJ2-6 TRBV29-1 . .
CASSLDPLNTEAFF TGTGCCAGCAGCTTAGACCCATTGAACACTGAAGCTTTCTTT TRBJ1-1 TRBV7-6 . .
CASRSRGQEAGGNTIYF TGTGCCAGCAGATCGAGGGGACAGGAGGCTGGAGGAAACACCATATATTTT TRBJ1-3 TRBV27 . TRBD1
CASSSGGGDGYTF TGTGCCAGCAGCTCCGGCGGGGGCGATGGCTACACCTTC TRBJ1-2 TRBV7-9 few .
CASSLVAPGGGQPQHF TGTGCCAGCAGCTTAGTGGCCCCAGGGGGCGGTCAGCCCCAGCATTTT TRBJ1-5 TRBV7-9 . TRBD1
CASSSSGGTSSYNEQFF TGTGCCAGTAGTAGTTCCGGCGGGACCAGCTCCTACAATGAGCAGTTCTTC TRBJ2-1 TRBV19 . .
CASSLRLHDYNEQFF TGCGCCAGCAGCCTCCGGTTACACGATTACAATGAGCAGTTCTTC TRBJ2-1 TRBV4-1 . .
CASSLRGNTEAFF TGTGCCAGCAGCCTAAGGGGGAACACTGAAGCTTTCTTT TRBJ1-1 TRBV5-6 . .
CASSPRTGGVGQPQHF TGTGCCAGCAGCCCCAGGACAGGGGGCGTGGGACAGCCCCAGCATTTT TRBJ1-5 TRBV7-8 . TRBD1
CASSWGPSNQPQHF TGTGCCAGCAGCTGGGGACCTAGCAATCAGCCCCAGCATTTT TRBJ1-5 TRBV6-5 once .
CASAHTGQGFYEQYF TGTGCCAGCGCCCACACGGGGCAGGGGTTCTACGAGCAGTACTTC TRBJ2-7 TRBV28 . .
CASDESGSAGELFF TGTGCCAGCGACGAATCAGGGTCAGCTGGGGAGCTGTTTTTT TRBJ2-2 TRBV9 . .
CASSYTSGYTDTQYF TGTGCCAGCAGTTACACTAGCGGATACACAGATACGCAGTATTTT TRBJ2-3 TRBV6-5 once TRBD2
CASSLKFTDTQYF TGTGCCAGCAGCTTAAAATTCACAGATACGCAGTATTTT TRBJ2-3 TRBV7-9 . .
CASSVLGGRATDTQYF TGTGCCAGCAGCGTCCTTGGCGGGAGGGCAACAGATACGCAGTATTTT TRBJ2-3 TRBV9 . TRBD2
CASKPQGTNQPQHF TGTGCCAGCAAACCACAGGGTACCAATCAGCCCCAGCATTTT TRBJ1-5 TRBV27 . .
CASSFNRAGPGTDTQYF TGTGCCAGCAGCTTCAACCGAGCGGGACCGGGCACAGATACGCAGTATTTT TRBJ2-3 TRBV7-9 . TRBD2
CASSIDPGNEQFF TGTGCCAGTAGTATAGATCCCGGGAATGAGCAGTTCTTC TRBJ2-1 TRBV19 once .
CASLGGASGSSYNEQFF TGTGCCAGCTTAGGGGGGGCTAGCGGGAGCTCCTACAATGAGCAGTTCTTC TRBJ2-1 TRBV7-9 . TRBD2
CASSLAHTLAGGLRVENEQFF TGTGCCAGCAGCTTAGCCCACACCCTAGCGGGAGGGCTGCGTGTAGAAAATGAGCAGTTCTTC TRBJ2-1 TRBV7-6 . TRBD2
CASSYGRQLGELEQYF TGTGCCAGCAGTTACGGACGACAGCTGGGGGAGCTTGAGCAGTACTTC TRBJ2-7 TRBV6-6 . .
CASSLRQGMNTEAFF TGTGCCAGCAGCCTTAGACAGGGGATGAACACTGAAGCTTTCTTT TRBJ1-1 TRBV5-4 . TRBD1